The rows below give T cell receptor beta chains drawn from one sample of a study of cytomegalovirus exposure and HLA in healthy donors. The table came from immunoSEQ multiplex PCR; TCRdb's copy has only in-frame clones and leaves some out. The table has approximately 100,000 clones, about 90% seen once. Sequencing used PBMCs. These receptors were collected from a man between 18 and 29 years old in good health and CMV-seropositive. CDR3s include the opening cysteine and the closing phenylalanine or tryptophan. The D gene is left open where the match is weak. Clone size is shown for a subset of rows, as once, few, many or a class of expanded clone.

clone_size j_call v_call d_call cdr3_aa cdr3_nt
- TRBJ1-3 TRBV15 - CATSRESGGGNTIYF TGTGCCACCAGCAGAGAATCCGGGGGAGGAAACACCATATATTTT
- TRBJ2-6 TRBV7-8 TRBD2 CASSARRGFGANVLTF TGTGCCAGCAGCGCCCGGCGGGGGTTCGGGGCCAACGTCCTGACTTTC
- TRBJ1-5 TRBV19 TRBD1 CASNQGTESQPQHF TGTGCCAGTAATCAAGGGACAGAATCTCAGCCCCAGCATTTT
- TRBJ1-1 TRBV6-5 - CASSYSPGTEAFF TGTGCCAGCAGTTACTCGCCGGGGACTGAAGCTTTCTTT
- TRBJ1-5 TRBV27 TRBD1 CASSLTGPNQPQHF TGTGCCAGCAGTTTGACAGGGCCAAATCAGCCCCAGCATTTT
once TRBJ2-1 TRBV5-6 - CASSTFRQAVNEQFF TGTGCCAGCAGCACTTTCAGACAGGCTGTGAATGAGCAGTTCTTC
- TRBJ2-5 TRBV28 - CASSLNLASKETQYF TGTGCCAGCAGTTTAAATCTAGCCAGTAAAGAGACCCAGTACTTC
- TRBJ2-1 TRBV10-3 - CAIRGQGPYNEQFF TGTGCCATCAGGGGCCAGGGGCCCTACAATGAGCAGTTCTTC
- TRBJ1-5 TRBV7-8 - CASSFSRQGNQPQHF TGTGCCAGCAGCTTTTCGCGACAGGGCAATCAGCCCCAGCATTTT
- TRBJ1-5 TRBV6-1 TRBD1 CASSLGQRNQPQHF TGTGCCAGCAGTCTGGGACAGCGCAATCAGCCCCAGCATTTT
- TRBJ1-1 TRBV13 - CASSLGVVSTEAFF TGTGCCAGCAGCCTAGGGGTGGTGAGCACTGAAGCTTTCTTT
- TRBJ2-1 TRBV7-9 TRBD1 CASTSSGTGGYNEQFF TGTGCCAGCACCTCCTCCGGGACAGGCGGTTACAATGAGCAGTTCTTC
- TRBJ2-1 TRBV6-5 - CASSYSVLAYNEQFF TGTGCCAGCAGTTACAGTGTTCTAGCCTACAATGAGCAGTTCTTC
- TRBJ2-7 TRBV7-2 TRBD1 CASSSIYGQGRGYEQYF TGTGCCAGCAGCTCGATCTATGGACAGGGGAGGGGCTACGAGCAGTACTTC
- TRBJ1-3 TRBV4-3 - CASSQEGSGNTIYF TGCGCCAGCAGCCAAGAGGGCAGTGGTAACACCATATATTTT
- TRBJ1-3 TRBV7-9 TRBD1 CASSSNRGLANARGNTIYF TGTGCCAGCAGCTCCAACAGGGGTTTGGCCAATGCCCGAGGAAACACCATATATTTT
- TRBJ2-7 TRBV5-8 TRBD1 CASSDNRGVGGF TGTGCCAGCAGCGACAACAGGGGAGTTGGAGGCTTC